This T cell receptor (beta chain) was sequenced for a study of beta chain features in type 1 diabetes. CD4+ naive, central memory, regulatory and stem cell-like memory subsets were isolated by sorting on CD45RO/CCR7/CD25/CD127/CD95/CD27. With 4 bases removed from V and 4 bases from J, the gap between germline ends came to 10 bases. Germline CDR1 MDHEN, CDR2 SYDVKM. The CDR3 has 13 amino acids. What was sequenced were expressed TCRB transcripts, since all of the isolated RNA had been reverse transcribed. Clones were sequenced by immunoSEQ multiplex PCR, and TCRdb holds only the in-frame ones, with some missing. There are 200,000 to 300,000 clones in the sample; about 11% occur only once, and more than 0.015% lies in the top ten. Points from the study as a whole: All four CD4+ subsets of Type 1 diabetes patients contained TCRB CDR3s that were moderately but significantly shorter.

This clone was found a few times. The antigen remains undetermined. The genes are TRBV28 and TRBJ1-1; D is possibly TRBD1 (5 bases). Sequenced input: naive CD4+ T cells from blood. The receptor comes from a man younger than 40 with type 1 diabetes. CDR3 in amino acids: CASSYPGGTEAFF. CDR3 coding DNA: TGTGCCAGCAGTTATCCGGGGGGCACTGAAGCTTTCTTT.